This T cell receptor beta chain was recovered during a study of T-cell reconstitution after alpha-beta-depleted transplantation in children. A note on this clonotype: As yet, its antigen is unknown.

V lost 5 bases, J lost 10 bases, and 12 bases stayed unmatched. This CDR3 is 15 amino acids long. CDR1 and CDR2 from the germline V gene are MDHEN and SYDVKM. Regarding the study as a whole: Surviving thymic progenitors and recipient T cells were the source of high TCRbeta diversity at day 60 in some patients.

TCRbeta library construction was performed incorporating unique molecular identifiers. TCRdb processed the PCR reads anew with MiXCR; each CDR3 protein has one entry. The sample consists of roughly 570,000 distinct CDR3 sequences, around 27% of them appearing once. This rearrangement joins TRBV28 to TRBJ2-1, with TRBD2 matching over 9 bases. The sequence derives from a boy younger than two with Wiskott-Aldrich syndrome, due to receive a stem cell transplant. Source: PBMCs, taken before TCRalphabeta/CD19-depleted stem cell transplant. CDR3 DNA sequence: TGTGCCAGCAGTAGGGCTAGCGGGGTCTATGGGGAGCAGTTCTTC. Its protein is CASSRASGVYGEQFF.